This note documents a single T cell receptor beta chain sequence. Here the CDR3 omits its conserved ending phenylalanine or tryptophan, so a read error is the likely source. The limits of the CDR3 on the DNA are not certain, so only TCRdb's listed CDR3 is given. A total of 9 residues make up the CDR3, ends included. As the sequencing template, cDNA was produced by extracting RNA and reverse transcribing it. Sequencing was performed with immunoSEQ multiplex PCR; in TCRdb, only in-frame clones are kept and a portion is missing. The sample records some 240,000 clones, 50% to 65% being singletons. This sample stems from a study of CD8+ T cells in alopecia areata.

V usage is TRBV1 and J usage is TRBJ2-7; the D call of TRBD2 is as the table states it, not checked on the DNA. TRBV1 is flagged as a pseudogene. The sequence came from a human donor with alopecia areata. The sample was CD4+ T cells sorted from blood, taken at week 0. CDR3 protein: CTSSPLGEI.